Listed here is a single T cell receptor (beta chain). Its target is not known. These data are taken from a study of CD8 T cells in Susac syndrome. The study's findings and limits: The study conceded that its TCR sequencing and HLA analysis involved relatively few individuals.

With random hexamers, reverse transcription was performed on about 0.5 to 1 ug of RNA. Coverage of TCR beta CDR3 amplification by immunoSEQ multiplex PCR extended to 54 Vbeta and 13 Jbeta. TCRdb reprocessed the immunoSEQ multiplex PCR reads via MiXCR and lists one record per CDR3 protein. The sample consists of about 430,000 distinct CDR3 sequences, about 85% of them appearing once. Sequencing targeted TCR beta in blood CD8+ and CD4+ T cells. TEMRA cells underwent FACS enrichment and CD8+ and CD4+ T cells underwent negative isolation. Germline V CDR1 and CDR2: MNHEY, SVGAGI. This CDR3 has 15 amino acids. The V and J ends lost 0 bases and 0 bases respectively, with 8 bases between them.

The source material was CD8+ T cells from PBMCs. The clonotype comes from a human donor with multiple sclerosis. The J gene is TRBJ1-1, the V gene TRBV6-5; D might be TRBD1 (6 bases). The DNA for the CDR3 is TGTGCCAGCAGTTACTCGGGGGGCTTGAACACTGAAGCTTTCTTT. Its protein product is CASSYSGGLNTEAFF.